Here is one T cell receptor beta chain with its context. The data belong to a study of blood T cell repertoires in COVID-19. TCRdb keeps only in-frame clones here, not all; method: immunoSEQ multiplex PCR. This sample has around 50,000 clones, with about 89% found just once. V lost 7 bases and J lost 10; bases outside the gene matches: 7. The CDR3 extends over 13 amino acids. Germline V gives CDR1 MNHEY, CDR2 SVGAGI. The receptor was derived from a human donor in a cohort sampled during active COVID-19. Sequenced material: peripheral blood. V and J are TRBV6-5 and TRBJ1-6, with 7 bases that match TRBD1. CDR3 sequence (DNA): TGTGCCAGCAATCGGGACAGAACCTCACCCCTCCACTTT. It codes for CASNRDRTSPLHF.